Given below is one T cell receptor beta chain in context. This clonotype was recorded at least ten times. Its recognized antigen is unknown. No base quality values were provided; no much bigger clone lies one nucleotide off. The germline ends are 8 bases apart after V is trimmed by 1 base and J by 4 bases. CDR1 and CDR2 are read off the germline V gene as SGHRS and YFSETQ. The CDR3 spans 14 residues, from the cysteine through the phenylalanine. Kept here is only the CDR3 DNA, which spans 42 bases and is read in frame from base 1. This specimen belongs to a study of Graves' ophthalmopathy and Graves' hyperthyroidism (dated by TCRdb to the late 2010s). Study-wide context: Peripheral blood was collected at initial diagnosis, prior to any treatment. The study used TCR beta repertoire signatures to distinguish Graves' ophthalmopathy from Graves' hyperthyroidism and to predict progression to ophthalmopathy. In total, 135 blood samples were TCR-sequenced: under 45 ophthalmopathy, roughly 80 hyperthyroidism and some 17 hyperthyroidism-to-ophthalmopathy patients. To explore V-J signatures that distinguish ophthalmopathy from hyperthyroidism, a discovery set of around 100 patients was enrolled, made up of around 40 with ophthalmopathy and under 65 with stable hyperthyroidism. An independent validation cohort was composed of fewer than 20 hyperthyroidism patients and roughly 16 patients who later progressed from hyperthyroidism to ophthalmopathy. In over 5 hyperthyroidism patients, the T-cell repertoires found in thyroid tissue were compared with those found in blood. Once sampling was done, hyperthyroidism patients were given methimazole at a starting dose of 30 mg daily, while ophthalmopathy patients were given high-dose intravenous methylprednisolone. The roughly 100 discovery patients were randomly divided into training and test sets at a 7:3 ratio.

For repertoire sequencing, the TCR beta CDR3 regions were amplified from RNA transcripts. The first round of RT-PCR was done with HTBI primers and the Qiagen OneStep RT-PCR kit, and was followed by a second round of multiplex PCR, then size selection and purification. Libraries were sequenced on an Illumina HiSeq2000 using paired-end 100 bp reads. Processing in the source paper ran as follows. SOAPnuke was used for read processing, and reads with adapters, uncalled bases, a mean Phred below 15, or no exact constant-primer or identifier match were discarded. High-quality paired reads were merged with COPE v1.2.5. Clonotypes were defined as unique nucleotide sequences and were aligned to IMGT TRB V, D and J references using MiTCR v1.1. The analysis was limited to V-J combinations with a frequency above 0.0001, which together covered 99.2% of the repertoires. For each V-J combination, a TCR clonal expansion and chaos score was defined as the ratio of F50 clonal expansion to chaos observed in the TCRdist matrix. Welch's t-statistics and random forest were used to reduce the features to 13 V-J combinations, which were then used as input to a naive Bayes classifier. The Morisita-Horn index was used to measure how similar the thyroid and blood repertoires were. The public reads were reanalyzed by TCRdb: fastp trimming at Q25, MiXCR alignment, in-frame beta chains only. Each record represents a unique CDR3 protein, reported with the most common genes and DNA among its rows. TCRdb's processing, not the study's, gives the V and J calls here. Counted in this sample were nearly 400,000 distinct CDR3 sequences; around 16% of them appeared once. The ten largest make up 1.5% to 2% of the sample.

Patients with ophthalmopathy had moderately to severely active disease, with a Clinical Activity Score of 3 or more, a NOSPECS grade of 4 or more, and a disease duration of less than 3 months. Anyone with other autoimmune diseases, uncontrolled infections, pregnancy or lactation was excluded from the study. Diagnosis was based on clinical symptoms, serum thyroxine, TRAb, thyroid ultrasound and orbital computed tomography. PBMCs were isolated from 7.5 to 10 ml of fresh peripheral blood by Ficoll-Paque density gradient centrifugation. Trizol reagent was used to extract the total RNA, and its quality was then checked on an Agilent 2100 Bioanalyzer. Findings and caveats that apply to the study as a whole: In validation, the model predicted ophthalmopathy progression with about 64% sensitivity and less than 80% specificity; some 13 predicted patients were CT-confirmed with GO in a median of about 6.1 months. No statistical method was used to set the sample size in advance, and the investigators knew which group each participant was assigned to. Most of the expanded thyroid clonotypes with a frequency above 0.001 were also detected in blood, and it was suggested that the thyroid immune response may be reflected by blood repertoires. The 13-signature model separated ophthalmopathy from stable hyperthyroidism with around 90% sensitivity and 81.08% specificity in cross-validation, and 80%/75% in the test set.

Recombination joined TRBV5-1 with TRBJ2-2, and perhaps TRBD1 as D gene, on 5 matching bases. The TCR comes from a woman younger than 30 with Graves' ophthalmopathy. Donor details come from another sample of the same person, matched by shared clones. The sample taken for sequencing was peripheral blood. This receptor carries the CDR3 CASSLRGPTGELFF. The DNA sequence follows: TGCGCCAGCAGCTTGAGGGGTCCCACCGGGGAGCTGTTTTTT.